This is a list of T cell receptor beta chains from one sample in a study of early T cells in non-severe SARS-CoV-2 infection. MiXCR, run by TCRdb on the 5' RACE reads, gives a single entry per CDR3 protein. This table holds some 36,000 distinct CDR3 sequences, 5% to 7% found once. Sequenced: whole blood. Receptor source: an adult who was a healthcare worker with PCR-confirmed SARS-CoV-2 infection or an uninfected control (not recorded which). The CDR3 runs from the conserved cysteine through the conserved F or W. Each record gives: D gene, J gene, clone size, V gene, CDR3 DNA, CDR3 protein. A D gene is named only where the DNA matches it firmly. Clone size, where shown, is once, few, many, or a class for clones that have expanded.

D gene: TRBD2
J gene: TRBJ2-7
clone size: -
V gene: TRBV5-1
CDR3 DNA: TGCGCCAGCAGCTTGGCGGCCACTAGCGGATACGAGCAGTACTTC
CDR3 protein: CASSLAATSGYEQYF

D gene: TRBD1
J gene: TRBJ2-3
clone size: many
V gene: TRBV10-3
CDR3 DNA: TGTGCCGTCGCCAGGGGGATGGATAGCACAGATACGCAGTATTTT
CDR3 protein: CAVARGMDSTDTQYF

D gene: TRBD1
J gene: TRBJ1-1
clone size: few
V gene: TRBV3-1
CDR3 DNA: TGTGCCAGCAGCTGGACAGGGTCTTACTCGGGCGCTTTCTTT
CDR3 protein: CASSWTGSYSGAFF

D gene: TRBD1
J gene: TRBJ2-1
clone size: many
V gene: TRBV6-5
CDR3 DNA: TGTGCCAGCAGTTACTCGTTAGCGACAGGGGTCTACAATGAGCAGTTCTTC
CDR3 protein: CASSYSLATGVYNEQFF

D gene: -
J gene: TRBJ2-3
clone size: many
V gene: TRBV6-4
CDR3 DNA: TGTGCCAGCAGTGCAGGGGACACAGATACGCAGTATTTT
CDR3 protein: CASSAGDTDTQYF

D gene: -
J gene: TRBJ1-2
clone size: many
V gene: TRBV11-2
CDR3 DNA: TGTGCCAGCAGCGCTACAGCAGCCTATGGCTACACCTTC
CDR3 protein: CASSATAAYGYTF

D gene: TRBD1
J gene: TRBJ2-5
clone size: -
V gene: TRBV3-1
CDR3 DNA: TGTGCCAGCAGCCAGAGGGACAGGGAAAAGACCCAGTACTTC
CDR3 protein: CASSQRDREKTQYF

D gene: -
J gene: TRBJ1-1
clone size: -
V gene: TRBV6-2/TRBV6-3
CDR3 DNA: TGTGCCAGCAGTTTCTCTCCCGCCGGGAGTGGGGCAGCTTTCTTT
CDR3 protein: CASSFSPAGSGAAFF

D gene: -
J gene: TRBJ2-3
clone size: many
V gene: TRBV5-6
CDR3 DNA: TGTGCCAGCAGCTTGGTTACAGATACGCAGTATTTT
CDR3 protein: CASSLVTDTQYF

D gene: TRBD2
J gene: TRBJ2-3
clone size: few
V gene: TRBV5-4
CDR3 DNA: TGTGCCAGCGCTGATAGCGGGAGGTATGCAGATACGCAGTATTTT
CDR3 protein: CASADSGRYADTQYF

D gene: -
J gene: TRBJ1-2
clone size: few
V gene: TRBV6-5
CDR3 DNA: TGTGCCAGCAGTCACAGGGAAGGCTATGGCTACACCTTC
CDR3 protein: CASSHREGYGYTF